This T cell receptor (beta chain) was captured by sequencing in a study of cytomegalovirus exposure and HLA in healthy donors. This clone has a single count. Its antigen is as yet unknown. Healthy bone marrow donors supplied every sample. Donors had nominal health at sampling but likely had unrecorded immune exposures. Primers for the PCR totalled 60 Vbeta and 13 Jbeta. TCRdb's copy holds only in-frame clones and misses some; the assay was immunoSEQ multiplex PCR. Here the sample spans over 80,000 clones, about two thirds being singletons. General study points: Later analysis demonstrated an association between a missense DCLRE1C variant and TCR beta V- and J-gene trimming. In a later analysis, DRB1 alleles had the most associated TCRs; HLA-C alleles the fewest.

The sequence was collected from a boy aged 5-17 years in good health and CMV-seropositive. The sequencing sample was made of PBMCs.

The chain's CDR3 is CASSLVWGTVTSEQYF. The CDR3, as DNA: TGTGCCAGCAGCTTAGTATGGGGGACAGTGACTTCCGAGCAGTACTTC. The gene calls are TRBV11-2 and TRBJ2-7; TRBD1 matches 7 bases. The length of the CDR3 is 16 residues. Losses at the gene ends were 1 base for V and 6 bases for J; bases not matched to a gene: 12. CDR1 SGHAT and CDR2 FQNNGV come from the germline V gene.